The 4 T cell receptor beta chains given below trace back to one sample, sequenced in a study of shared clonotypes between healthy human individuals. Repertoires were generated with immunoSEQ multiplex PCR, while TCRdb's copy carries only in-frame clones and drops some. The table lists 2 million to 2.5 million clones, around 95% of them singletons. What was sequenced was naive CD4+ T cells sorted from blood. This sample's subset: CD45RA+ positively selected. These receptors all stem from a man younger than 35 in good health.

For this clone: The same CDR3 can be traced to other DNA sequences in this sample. In nucleotides, the CDR3 is TGTGCCAGCAGTGACGACAGGGGGACTGAAGCTTTCTTT. Amino acid sequence: CASSDDRGTEAFF. The chain employs TRBV2 and TRBJ1-1; 9 bases align to TRBD1. Germline CDR1 is SNHLY and CDR2 is FYNNEI. The CDR3 sequence is 13 residues long. V trimming: 3 bases; J trimming: 5 bases; junction bases outside the gene matches: 1.

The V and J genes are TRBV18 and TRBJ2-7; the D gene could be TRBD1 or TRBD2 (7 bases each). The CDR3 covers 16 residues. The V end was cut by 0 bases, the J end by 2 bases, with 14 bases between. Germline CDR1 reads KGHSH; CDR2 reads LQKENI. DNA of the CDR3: TGTGCCAGCTCACCACCGGGGAGGGGGCGTGCCTACGAGCAGTACTTC. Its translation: CASSPPGRGRAYEQYF.

DNA for the CDR3: TGTGCCAGCAGCTCCAGACAGAGTGGGAACACTGAAGCTTTCTTT. This translates into CASSSRQSGNTEAFF. The rearrangement joins TRBV5-6 to TRBJ1-1, with D tentatively TRBD1 (5 bases). CDR3 length: 15 amino acids. Germline CDR1 reads SGHDT; CDR2 reads YYEEEE. Trimming took 3 bases from V and 1 from J, leaving 13 bases between them.

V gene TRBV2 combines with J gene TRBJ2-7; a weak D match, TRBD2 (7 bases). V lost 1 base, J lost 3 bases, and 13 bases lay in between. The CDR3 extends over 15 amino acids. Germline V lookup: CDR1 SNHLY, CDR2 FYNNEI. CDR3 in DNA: TGTGCCAGCAGTGAAGGGGGGGGCCATGGCTACGAGCAGTACTTC. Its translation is CASSEGGGHGYEQYF.